The rows below give T cell receptor beta chains drawn from one sample of a study of cytomegalovirus exposure and HLA in healthy donors. Clones were read by immunoSEQ multiplex PCR, and TCRdb kept only the in-frame ones, dropping some. The data contain hundreds of thousands of clones, more than 75% of them singletons. Sequences were obtained from PBMCs. Receptors originate from a man aged 18 to 29 in good health and CMV-seropositive. Each CDR3 is given with its conserved first and last residue. The D gene is left open where the match is weak. The listing skips clone size in some rows; elsewhere it reads once, few, many or a size class.

TRBJ2-1	NA	TRBV10-3	NA	TGTGCCATCAGCGGGCAGACTGGAAGCTCCTACAATGAGCAGTTCTTC	CAISGQTGSSYNEQFF
TRBJ2-1	NA	TRBV27	NA	TGTGCCAGCAGTTTAGGGATCTACAATGAGCAGTTCTTC	CASSLGIYNEQFF
TRBJ2-3	NA	TRBV4-1	TRBD2	TGCGCCAGCAGCCGAATAGCGGGAGAAGGAGATACGCAGTATTTT	CASSRIAGEGDTQYF
TRBJ2-1	NA	TRBV14	TRBD2	TGTGCCAGCAGCCAACATGAGGGTGGGGGGGTCCGTGAGCAGTTCTTC	CASSQHEGGGVREQFF
TRBJ2-5	NA	TRBV5-4	NA	TGTGCCAGCAGTCGGGACACCGAAGAGACCCAGTACTTC	CASSRDTEETQYF
TRBJ2-3	NA	TRBV6-1	TRBD2	TGTGCCAGCCGAGGGATAGCGGGAGTCGGGAATACGCAGTATTTT	CASRGIAGVGNTQYF
TRBJ2-1	NA	TRBV27	TRBD1	TGTGCCAGCAGTCCAGGGACAGCCCAGCATGAGCAGTTCTTC	CASSPGTAQHEQFF
TRBJ2-7	NA	TRBV5-1	TRBD2	TGCGCCAGCAGCGTGGGACTAGACCCTTACGAGCAGTACTTC	CASSVGLDPYEQYF
TRBJ2-7	few	TRBV5-1	TRBD2	TGCGCCAGCAAACTCCGGGCGGGGGGAAGCTCCTACGAGCAGTACTTC	CASKLRAGGSSYEQYF
TRBJ1-3	NA	TRBV7-9	NA	TGTGCCAGCAGCTTAGGCGCGCCTGGAAACACCATATATTTT	CASSLGAPGNTIYF
TRBJ2-1	NA	TRBV27	TRBD2	TGTGCCAGCAGTTCCCAACCCCCTAGCGGGCCCTACAATGAGCAGTTCTTC	CASSSQPPSGPYNEQFF
TRBJ1-2	NA	TRBV15	NA	TGTGCCACCAGCAGAGGAGCCAGACCCTATGGCTACACCTTC	CATSRGARPYGYTF
TRBJ1-1	few	TRBV6-6	NA	TGTGCCAGCAGTTACTCCTATTTGGTGGCGAACACTGAAGCTTTCTTT	CASSYSYLVANTEAFF
TRBJ2-5	NA	TRBV5-1	NA	TGCGCCAGCAGCTTGCGACCGGGGCTCGGGCCAGAGACCCAGTACTTC	CASSLRPGLGPETQYF
TRBJ2-5	NA	TRBV27	TRBD1	TGTGCCAGCAGCGACAGGGGGTTGGCGGAGACCCAGTACTTC	CASSDRGLAETQYF
TRBJ2-2	NA	TRBV4-3	TRBD2	TGCGCCAGCAGCCAAGACTATCTCCCTAGCGGGAGAATGGACGGGGAGCTGTTTTTT	CASSQDYLPSGRMDGELFF
TRBJ2-1	NA	TRBV5-1	TRBD1	TGCGCCAGCAGCTTGTTGGACAGGGGGAATGAGCAGTTCTTC	CASSLLDRGNEQFF
TRBJ2-3	once	TRBV7-9	NA	TGTGCCAGCAGCTTAGCGTCTACAGATACGCAGTATTTT	CASSLASTDTQYF
TRBJ2-2	NA	TRBV5-1	TRBD2	TGCGCCAGCAGCTTGTTACCGCTAGCGGGAGTTAACACCGGGGAGCTGTTTTTT	CASSLLPLAGVNTGELFF
TRBJ1-1	NA	TRBV6-5	NA	TGTGCCAGCAGTTATCAAGGGGGCACTGAAGCTTTCTTT	CASSYQGGTEAFF
TRBJ1-4	NA	TRBV18	TRBD1	TGTGCCAGCTCACCAGGACAGGCCGGCAAACTGTTTTTT	CASSPGQAGKLFF
TRBJ2-2	few	TRBV5-1	TRBD2	TGCGCCAGTGGGACTAGCGGGAGCACGAACACCGGGGAGCTGTTTTTT	CASGTSGSTNTGELFF
TRBJ1-2	NA	TRBV7-8	NA	TGTGCCAGCAGCAGTCTACTGGGGATGGGTGGCTACACCTTC	CASSSLLGMGGYTF
TRBJ2-5	NA	TRBV5-1	TRBD1	TGCGCCAGCAGCTTGACAGGGGGCAGGGAGACCCAGTACTTC	CASSLTGGRETQYF
TRBJ1-5	NA	TRBV7-8	TRBD1	TGTGCCAGCAGCGGGGGACAGGGAACAGTTCAGCCCCAGCATTTT	CASSGGQGTVQPQHF
TRBJ1-1	NA	TRBV6-5	TRBD1	TGTGCCAGCAGGACCAGGGGGTTCACTGAAGCTTTCTTT	CASRTRGFTEAFF
TRBJ2-1	NA	TRBV4-3	TRBD2	TGCGCCAGCAGCCAAGATCGGGGACTAGCGGGAGGTTGGGCTTCCTACAATGAGCAGTTCTTC	CASSQDRGLAGGWASYNEQFF
TRBJ2-2	NA	TRBV29-1	NA	TGCAGCGCGAAGCCCACAGGGAGAGGAGGGGAGCTGTTTTTT	CSAKPTGRGGELFF
TRBJ2-7	NA	TRBV7-6	TRBD2	TGTGCCAGCAGCTTGGGGGGACTAGCGGGAGGACACGAGCAGTACTTC	CASSLGGLAGGHEQYF
TRBJ2-2	NA	TRBV27	NA	TGTGCCAGCAGTTTCAACACCGGGGAGCTGTTTTTT	CASSFNTGELFF
TRBJ1-2	NA	TRBV6-5	TRBD1	TGTGCCAGCAGCTGGCGACAGGGTCGAGATGGCTACACCTTC	CASSWRQGRDGYTF
TRBJ2-1	once	TRBV7-3	TRBD2	TGTGCCAGCAGCTTATCTAGCGGGACAGTAAATGAGCAGTTCTTC	CASSLSSGTVNEQFF
TRBJ2-7	NA	TRBV7-9	NA	TGTGCCAGCAGCTTAGAAGGTCAACGATCGTACGAGCAGTACTTC	CASSLEGQRSYEQYF
TRBJ2-7	NA	TRBV5-1	TRBD1	TGCGCCAGCAGCTTGGGCACAGGGGACGAGCAGTACTTC	CASSLGTGDEQYF
TRBJ2-7	NA	TRBV28	TRBD1	TGTGCCAGCAGTACCCCCGGGACAGGGATCCACGAGCAGTACTTC	CASSTPGTGIHEQYF
TRBJ2-2	once	TRBV6-4	NA	TGTGCCAGCAGTGAGTTGGCGGAAGGCACCGGGGAGCTGTTTTTT	CASSELAEGTGELFF
TRBJ1-5	NA	TRBV2	NA	TGTGCCAGCAGTGGGGCAAGCAATAATCAGCCCCAGCATTTT	CASSGASNNQPQHF
TRBJ2-7	few	TRBV2	NA	TGTGCCAGCAGGCCGAAACGGGACGAGCAGTACTTC	CASRPKRDEQYF
TRBJ1-2	NA	TRBV5-1	TRBD1	TGCGCCAGCAGCTCCCGGGACAGGGTCAGTGGCTACACCTTC	CASSSRDRVSGYTF
TRBJ2-3	NA	TRBV19	NA	TGTGCCAGTAGTATACAAGGGTCCGATCTCACAGATACGCAGTATTTT	CASSIQGSDLTDTQYF
TRBJ2-1	NA	TRBV27	NA	TGTGCCAGCAGTTTCCAGGGTCCCAATGAGCAGTTCTTC	CASSFQGPNEQFF
TRBJ2-1	NA	TRBV7-9	TRBD2	TGTGCCAGCAGCTTCGGGGGAGGGAACCAATACAATGAGCAGTTCTTC	CASSFGGGNQYNEQFF
TRBJ1-5	NA	TRBV30	NA	TGTGCCTGGAGTGCAGACAGTTCTTATCAGCCCCAGCATTTT	CAWSADSSYQPQHF
TRBJ2-7	once	TRBV9	NA	TGTGCCAGCAGCGTAGCTCCTAGCTCCTACGAGCAGTACTTC	CASSVAPSSYEQYF
TRBJ2-1	NA	TRBV9	TRBD2	TGTGCCAGCAGCCAGACTAGCGGGAGTAGCAATGAGCAGTTCTTC	CASSQTSGSSNEQFF
TRBJ2-1	NA	TRBV7-2	NA	TGTGCCAGCAGCCCAGGCACCTACAATGAGCAGTTCTTC	CASSPGTYNEQFF
TRBJ2-1	NA	TRBV27	TRBD2	TGTGCCAGCAGATCGGGAGGTCCTAACAATGAGCAGTTCTTC	CASRSGGPNNEQFF
TRBJ1-5	NA	TRBV27	NA	TGTGCCAGCAGTACCCTGAGCGGCTATAGCAATCAGCCCCAGCATTTT	CASSTLSGYSNQPQHF